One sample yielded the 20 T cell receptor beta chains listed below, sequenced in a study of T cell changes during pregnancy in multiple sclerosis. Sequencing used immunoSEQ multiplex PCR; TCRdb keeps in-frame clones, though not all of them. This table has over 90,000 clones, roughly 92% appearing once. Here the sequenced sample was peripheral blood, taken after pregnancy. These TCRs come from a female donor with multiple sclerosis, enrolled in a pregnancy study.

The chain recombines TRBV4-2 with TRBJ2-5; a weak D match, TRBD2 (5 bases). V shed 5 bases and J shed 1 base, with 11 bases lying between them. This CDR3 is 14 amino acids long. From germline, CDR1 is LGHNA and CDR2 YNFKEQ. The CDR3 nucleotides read TGTGCCAGCAGCTTGGCGGGTCTCCAAGAGACCCAGTACTTC. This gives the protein CASSLAGLQETQYF.

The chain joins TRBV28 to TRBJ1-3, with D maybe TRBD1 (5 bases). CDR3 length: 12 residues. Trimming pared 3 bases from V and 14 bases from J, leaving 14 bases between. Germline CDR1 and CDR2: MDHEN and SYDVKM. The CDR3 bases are TGTGCCAGCAGTTTGGGGGGTTTCGACCTATATTTT. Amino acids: CASSLGGFDLYF. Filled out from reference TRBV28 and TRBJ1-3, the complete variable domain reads DVKVTQSSRYLVKRTGEKVFLECVQDMDHENMFWYRQDPGLGLRLIYFSYDVKMKEKGDIPEGYSVSREKKERFSLILESASTNQTSMYLCASSLGGFDLYFGEGSWLTVV.

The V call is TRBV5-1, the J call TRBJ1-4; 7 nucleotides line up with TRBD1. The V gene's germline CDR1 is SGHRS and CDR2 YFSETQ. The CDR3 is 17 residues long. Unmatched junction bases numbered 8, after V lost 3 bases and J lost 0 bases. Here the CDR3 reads CASSWGQNNPTNEKLFF. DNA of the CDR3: TGCGCCAGCAGCTGGGGACAGAATAATCCAACTAATGAAAAACTGTTTTTT.

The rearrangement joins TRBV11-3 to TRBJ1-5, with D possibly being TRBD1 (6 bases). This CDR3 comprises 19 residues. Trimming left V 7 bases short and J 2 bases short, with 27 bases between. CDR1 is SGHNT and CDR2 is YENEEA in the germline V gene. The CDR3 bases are TGTGCCAGCACCGCAAAGGGGGGACTACCCTTTACCGGCAATCAGCCCCAGCATTTT. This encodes CASTAKGGLPFTGNQPQHF.

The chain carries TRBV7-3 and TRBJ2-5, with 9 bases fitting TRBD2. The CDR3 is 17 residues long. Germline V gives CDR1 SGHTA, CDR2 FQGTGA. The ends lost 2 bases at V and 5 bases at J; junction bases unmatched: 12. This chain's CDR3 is CASSLVAAGGMRETQYF. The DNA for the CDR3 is TGTGCCAGCAGCTTAGTCGCGGCGGGGGGGATGAGGGAGACCCAGTACTTC.

CDR3 loop: CASSVREFNEQFF. The CDR3 DNA reads as TGTGCCAGCAGCGTCAGGGAATTCAATGAGCAGTTCTTC. This chain links TRBV6-1 with TRBJ2-1, with D perhaps matching TRBD1 (5 bases). V lost 6 bases and J 6 bases, leaving 12 bases between the germline ends. Germline CDR1 and CDR2: MNHNS and SASEGT. The CDR3 has 13 residues.

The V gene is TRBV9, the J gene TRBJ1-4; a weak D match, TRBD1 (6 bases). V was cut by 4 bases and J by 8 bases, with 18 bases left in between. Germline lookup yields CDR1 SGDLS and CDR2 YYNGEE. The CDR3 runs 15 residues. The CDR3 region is CASSLTRGEGEKLFF. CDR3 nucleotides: TGTGCCAGCAGCTTGACGAGGGGGGAGGGAGAAAAACTGTTTTTT.

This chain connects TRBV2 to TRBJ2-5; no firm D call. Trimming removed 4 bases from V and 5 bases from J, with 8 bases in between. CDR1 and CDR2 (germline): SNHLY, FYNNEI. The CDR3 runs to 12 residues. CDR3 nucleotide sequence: TGTGCCAGCAGTGGAACAGTGGAGACCCAGTACTTC. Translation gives CASSGTVETQYF.

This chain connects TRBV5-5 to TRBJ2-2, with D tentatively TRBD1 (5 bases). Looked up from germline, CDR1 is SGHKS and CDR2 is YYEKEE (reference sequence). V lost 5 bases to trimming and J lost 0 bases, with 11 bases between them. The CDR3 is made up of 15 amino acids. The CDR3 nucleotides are TGTGCCAGCAGTCGAAGGGGATCGAACACCGGGGAGCTGTTTTTT. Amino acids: CASSRRGSNTGELFF.

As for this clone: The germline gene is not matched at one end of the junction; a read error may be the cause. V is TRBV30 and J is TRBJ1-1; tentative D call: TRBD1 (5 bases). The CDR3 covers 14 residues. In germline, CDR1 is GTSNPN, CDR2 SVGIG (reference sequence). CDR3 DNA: TGTGCCTGGAGCGAGATGACAGCGAACGCTGAAGCTTTCTTT. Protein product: CAWSEMTANAEAFF.

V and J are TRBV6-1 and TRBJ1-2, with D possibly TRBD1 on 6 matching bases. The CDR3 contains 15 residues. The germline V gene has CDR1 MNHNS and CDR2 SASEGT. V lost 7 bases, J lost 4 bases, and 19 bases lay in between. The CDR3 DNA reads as TGTGCCAGCACGGGACAAAGGCGGCAGGGCTATGGCTACACCTTC. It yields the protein CASTGQRRQGYGYTF.

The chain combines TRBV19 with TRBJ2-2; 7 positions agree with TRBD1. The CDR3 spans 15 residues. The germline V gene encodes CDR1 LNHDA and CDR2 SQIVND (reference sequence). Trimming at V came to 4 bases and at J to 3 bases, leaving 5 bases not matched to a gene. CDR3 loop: CASSRVDRDTGELFF. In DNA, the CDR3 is TGTGCCAGTAGTAGGGTCGACAGGGACACCGGGGAGCTGTTTTTT.

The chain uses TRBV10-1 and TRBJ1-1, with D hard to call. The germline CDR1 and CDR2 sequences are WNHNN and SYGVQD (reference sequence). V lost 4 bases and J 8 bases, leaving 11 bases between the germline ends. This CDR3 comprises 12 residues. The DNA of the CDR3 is TGCGCCAGCAGTGGAGGGCATCGAGAAGCTTTCTTT. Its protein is CASSGGHREAFF.

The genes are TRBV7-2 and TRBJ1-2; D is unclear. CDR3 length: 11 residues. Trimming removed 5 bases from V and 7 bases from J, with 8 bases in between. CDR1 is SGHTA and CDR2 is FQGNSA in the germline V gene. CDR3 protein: CASSPRVGYTF. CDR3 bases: TGTGCCAGCAGCCCGCGGGTTGGCTACACCTTC.

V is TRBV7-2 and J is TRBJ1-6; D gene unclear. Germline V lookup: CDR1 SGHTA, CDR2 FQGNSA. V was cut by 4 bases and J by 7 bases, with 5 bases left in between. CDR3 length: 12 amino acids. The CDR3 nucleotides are TGTGCCAGCAGCTACAGCAATTCACCCCTCCACTTT. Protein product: CASSYSNSPLHF.

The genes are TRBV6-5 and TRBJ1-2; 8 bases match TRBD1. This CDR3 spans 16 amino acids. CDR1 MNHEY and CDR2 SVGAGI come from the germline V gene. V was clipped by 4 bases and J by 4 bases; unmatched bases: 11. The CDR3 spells CASSFTPGGGFYGYTF. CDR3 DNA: TGTGCCAGCAGTTTTACTCCAGGGGGCGGCTTCTATGGCTACACCTTC.

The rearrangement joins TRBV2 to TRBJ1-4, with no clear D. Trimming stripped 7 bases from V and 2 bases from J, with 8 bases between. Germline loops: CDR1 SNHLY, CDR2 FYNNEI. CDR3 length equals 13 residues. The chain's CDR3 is CASKRSTNEKLFF. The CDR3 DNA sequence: TGTGCCAGCAAGAGGAGTACTAATGAAAAACTGTTTTTT. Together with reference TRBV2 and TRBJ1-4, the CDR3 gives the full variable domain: EPEVTQTPSHQVTQMGQEVILRCVPISNHLYFYWYRQILGQKVEFLVSFYNNEISEKSEIFDDQFSVERPDGSNFTLKIRSTKLEDSAMYFCASKRSTNEKLFFGSGTQLSVL.

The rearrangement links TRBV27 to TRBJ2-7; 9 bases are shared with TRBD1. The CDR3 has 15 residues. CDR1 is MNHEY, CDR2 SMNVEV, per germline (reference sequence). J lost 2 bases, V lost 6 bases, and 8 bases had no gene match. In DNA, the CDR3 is TGTGCCAGCAGCCTAGGGACAGGGTTCCCCTACGAGCAGTACTTC. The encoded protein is CASSLGTGFPYEQYF.

CDR3: CASSQDTGQGRNGYTF. In DNA form, the CDR3 reads TGTGCCAGCAGCCAAGATACCGGACAGGGAAGGAATGGCTACACCTTC. The rearrangement joins TRBV4-2 to TRBJ1-2; 8 nucleotides line up with TRBD1. The CDR3 has 16 amino acids. V lost 0 bases, J lost 6 bases, and 9 bases stayed unmatched. Per the germline V gene, CDR1 is LGHNA and CDR2 is YNFKEQ.

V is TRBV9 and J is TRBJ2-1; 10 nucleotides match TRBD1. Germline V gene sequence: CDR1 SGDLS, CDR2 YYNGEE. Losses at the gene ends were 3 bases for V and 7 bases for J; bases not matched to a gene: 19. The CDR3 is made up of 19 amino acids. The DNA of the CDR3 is TGTGCCAGCAGCGCATCCTTTGGGGACAGGGGCGCGGGGAGGAATGAGCAGTTCTTC. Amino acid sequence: CASSASFGDRGAGRNEQFF.